This T cell receptor beta chain stems from a study of brain T cells in children with intractable seizures. The protocol was immunoSEQ multiplex PCR, while the TCRdb copy is restricted to in-frame clones and leaves out a portion. The table includes 340,000 or so clones, over 90% detected once. Overall study results and limits: Patients' HCMV serostatus was unknown; virus specificity rests on CDR3 similarity alone.

This CDR3 is 15 amino acids long. CDR1 is KGHSH and CDR2 is LQKENI in the germline V gene. V shed 8 bases, J shed 0 bases, and the junction held 8 bases outside the gene matches. Time point: blood from clinic visit 5 months post-surgery; TSC patient then seizure free. Pre-surgery treatment included at least one anti-epileptic drug. This clone was counted a single time. Its target is unknown. This clonotype originated in a boy younger than two with tuberous sclerosis and intractable seizures. The sample was peripheral blood, taken about 5 months after surgery. This chain links TRBV18 with TRBJ2-7, with TRBD2 identical over 9 bases. Written as DNA, the CDR3 is TGTGCCAGCCGCAAAACTAGCGGGCCCTCCTACGAGCAGTACTTC. This codes for CASRKTSGPSYEQYF.